This T cell receptor beta chain was obtained from a study of cytomegalovirus exposure and HLA in healthy donors. Study-wide points: After further analysis at a later stage, roughly 16,000 TCR beta sequences were associated with HLA alleles at 0.05 false discovery rate.

It was with 60 Vbeta and 13 Jbeta primers that the PCR ran. TCRdb's table, derived via immunoSEQ multiplex PCR, lists solely in-frame clones and lacks some. The sample includes about 140,000 clones. Regarding this clone: The antigen is unknown.

Germline lookup yields CDR1 MNHEY and CDR2 SVGAGI. This CDR3 is built from 12 residues. Trimming removed 5 bases from V and 2 bases from J, with 6 bases in between. The sample comprised PBMCs. The TCR sequence derives from a woman aged 18-29 years in good health and CMV-seronegative. The rearrangement links TRBV6-5 to TRBJ1-2, with unresolved D. CDR3 nucleotide sequence: TGTGCCAGCAGTACTATGAACTATGGCTACACCTTC. Amino acid sequence: CASSTMNYGYTF.